A single sample gave rise to the 8 T cell receptor beta chains below, sequenced in a study of blood T cells in healthy people across ages. A sample-barcoded 5' primer and a J-beta primer mix were used in a second PCR of about 7 to 12 cycles. TCRdb itself ran the 5' RACE reads through MiXCR, one entry per CDR3 protein. The sample shows nearly 800,000 distinct CDR3 sequences, about 25% of them seen only once. The same sample was also studied in work on T cells of mothers and their children.

The sample taken for sequencing was blood. These receptors came from a boy aged 5-17 years in good health.

The chain has TRBV25-1 and TRBJ1-6; D ambiguous. Germline CDR1 reads MGHDK; CDR2 reads SYGVNS. With 6 bases removed from V and 9 bases from J, the gap between germline ends came to 18 bases. The CDR3 covers 15 residues. CDR3 nucleotide sequence: TGTGCCAGCAGCGAAGGTCGGGGAGGAACTTCACCCCTCCACTTT. Protein sequence: CASSEGRGGTSPLHF.

This clonotype was detected only a few times. The gene calls are TRBV29-1 and TRBJ1-2; D may be TRBD1 (6 bases). The V gene lost 4 bases and the J gene lost 4 bases, with 10 bases spanning the gap. Germline lookup yields CDR1 SQVTM and CDR2 ANQGSEA. The CDR3 covers 12 residues. CDR3 residues: CSVAQTGYGYTF. Written as DNA, the CDR3 is TGCAGCGTTGCCCAGACAGGCTATGGCTACACCTTC. Using reference TRBV29-1 and TRBJ1-2 for the parts outside the CDR3, the full variable domain is SAVISQKPSRDICQRGTSLTIQCQVDSQVTMMFWYRQQPGQSLTLIATANQGSEATYESGFVIDKFPISRPNLTFSTLTVSNMSPEDSSIYLCSVAQTGYGYTFGSGTRLTVV.

This clonotype was counted many times. The chain is built from TRBV29-1 and TRBJ2-3, with a weak D call TRBD1 (5 bases). From germline, CDR1 is SQVTM and CDR2 ANQGSEA. Trimming stripped 3 bases from V and 1 base from J, with 11 bases between. This CDR3 spans 14 amino acids. The CDR3, as DNA: TGCAGCGTTGAGGGGCAGAGACGCACAGATACGCAGTATTTT. Translation: CSVEGQRRTDTQYF.

The chain combines TRBV5-1 with TRBJ2-7; either TRBD1 or TRBD2 may fit D (5 bases each). Per the germline V gene, CDR1 is SGHRS and CDR2 is YFSETQ. V gave up 4 bases and J gave up 1 base, with 15 bases separating them. The CDR3 totals 15 residues. This CDR3 is CASSDRGHTSYEQYF. CDR3 bases: TGCGCCAGCAGCGACCGGGGCCATACATCCTACGAGCAGTACTTC. Filled out from reference TRBV5-1 and TRBJ2-7, the complete variable domain reads KAGVTQTPRYLIKTRGQQVTLSCSPISGHRSVSWYQQTPGQGLQFLFEYFSETQRNKGNFPGRFSGRQFSNSRSEMNVSTLELGDSALYLCASSDRGHTSYEQYFGPGTRLTVT.

In DNA form, the CDR3 reads TGTGCCAGCAGCCAAGACCCGGGAACGGGGGGGGATACGCAGTATTTT. This sequence encodes CASSQDPGTGGDTQYF. This chain links TRBV4-2 with TRBJ2-3; 8 bases line up with TRBD2. With 0 bases clipped from V and 6 bases from J, the junction kept 8 bases outside the gene matches. The CDR3 totals 16 residues. The V gene's germline CDR1 is LGHNA and CDR2 YNFKEQ.

The table lists this clonotype with a few counts. The rearrangement links TRBV4-3 to TRBJ2-7; perhaps TRBD2 as D (5 bases). V shed 1 base and J shed 2 bases, with 12 bases lying between them. Germline CDR1 LGHNA, CDR2 YSLEER. There are 15 residues in the CDR3. In DNA, the CDR3 is TGCGCCAGCAGCCAAGGGGAGACTGCGACCTACGAGCAGTACTTC. It translates to CASSQGETATYEQYF.

The genes are TRBV6-5 and TRBJ1-2; possible D gene TRBD1, 6 bases. CDR1 is MNHEY, CDR2 SVGAGI, per germline. The CDR3 sequence is 17 residues long. V was pared by 6 bases and J by 2 bases, with 22 bases between. Here the CDR3 DNA reads TGTGCCAGCAGCGGAGGGACATCCCCAGCCTTCAACTATGGCTACACCTTC. Its protein is CASSGGTSPAFNYGYTF.

The chain carries TRBV4-1 and TRBJ1-2; tentative D call: TRBD1 (5 bases). The CDR3 contains 15 residues. The V gene lost 2 bases and the J gene lost 4 bases, with 14 bases spanning the gap. Germline lookup yields CDR1 MGHRA and CDR2 YSYEKL. CDR3 in amino acids: CASSQPQHRTYGYTF. DNA of the CDR3: TGCGCCAGCAGCCAACCCCAACACAGGACCTATGGCTACACCTTC.